These T cell receptor beta chains were read from a single sample in a study of CD8+ T cells in alopecia areata. Clones were sequenced by immunoSEQ multiplex PCR, and TCRdb holds only the in-frame ones, with some missing. The sample records roughly 130,000 clones, around 50% being singletons. The specimen comprised CD4+ T cells sorted from blood, sampled at week 0. The receptors were gathered from a human donor with alopecia areata. Both conserved end residues are part of each CDR3. D genes are given only for firm matches. Clone size is given for some rows only: seen once, a few or many times, or a class if the clone is expanded.

CDR3	DNA	D	J	size	V
CASSSLSGGGTDTQYF	TGCGCCAGCAGCTCACTTAGCGGGGGCGGCACAGATACGCAGTATTTT	TRBD2	TRBJ2-3	-	TRBV5-1
CAWSYRVGYTF	TGTGCCTGGAGCTACAGGGTGGGCTACACCTTC	-	TRBJ1-2	-	TRBV30
CAIVDKAGVDTGELFF	TGTGCCATCGTAGATAAAGCGGGAGTGGACACCGGGGAGCTGTTTTTT	TRBD2	TRBJ2-2	once	TRBV10-3
CASSPGQGLDGYTF	TGCGCCAGCAGCCCGGGACAGGGTTTGGATGGCTACACCTTC	TRBD1	TRBJ1-2	-	TRBV5-1
CASSLSLAGRTGELFF	TGCGCCAGCAGCTTGTCGCTAGCGGGTCGTACCGGGGAGCTGTTTTTT	TRBD2	TRBJ2-2	few	TRBV5-1
CASSARMTGSLSGANVLTF	TGTGCCAGCAGCGCCCGGATGACAGGGTCCCTCTCTGGGGCCAACGTCCTGACTTTC	TRBD1	TRBJ2-6	few	TRBV9
CASTPRGGEYEQYF	TGCGCCAGTACGCCTCGGGGGGGCGAGTACGAGCAGTACTTC	TRBD2	TRBJ2-7	-	TRBV5-1
CASSITPLGADGYTF	TGTGCCAGTAGTATAACCCCATTGGGGGCGGATGGCTACACCTTC	-	TRBJ1-2	-	TRBV19
CASSPPGRGTGYTF	TGTGCCAGCTCACCTCCGGGGAGAGGGACTGGCTACACCTTC	-	TRBJ1-2	-	TRBV18
CASSYAPGLAGGYEQYF	TGTGCCAGCAGCTACGCACCGGGACTAGCGGGAGGCTACGAGCAGTACTTC	TRBD2	TRBJ2-7	once	TRBV5-6
CSVVSRQERVPAIGYTF	TGCAGCGTTGTATCACGACAGGAGAGAGTCCCCGCTATTGGCTACACCTTC	-	TRBJ1-2	-	TRBV29-1
CASSFLAVPGELFF	TGTGCCAGCAGCTTCCTAGCGGTCCCCGGGGAGCTGTTTTTT	TRBD2	TRBJ2-2	-	TRBV7-2
CASSDRGNTGELFF	TGCGCCAGCAGCGACAGGGGGAACACCGGGGAGCTGTTTTTT	TRBD1	TRBJ2-2	few	TRBV4-3
CASSFIYSSNTGELFF	TGTGCCAGCAGCTTTATTTACAGCTCCAACACCGGGGAGCTGTTTTTT	-	TRBJ2-2	-	TRBV5-6
CASSSHGRNNQPQHF	TGTGCCAGCAGCTCACACGGCAGGAACAATCAGCCCCAGCATTTT	-	TRBJ1-5	-	TRBV7-2
CASSLGPGGDYGYTF	TGTGCCAGCAGCTTAGGCCCAGGGGGCGACTATGGCTACACCTTC	TRBD1	TRBJ1-2	-	TRBV7-7
CASSWSPQETQYF	TGCGCCAGCAGTTGGTCGCCCCAAGAGACCCAGTACTTC	-	TRBJ2-5	-	TRBV5-1
CASSLGGQGRSYF	TGTGCCAGCAGCTTAGGGGGACAGGGAAGATCGTACTTC	TRBD1	TRBJ2-7	-	TRBV7-2
CASSGQNYGYTF	TGTGCCAGTAGTGGGCAGAACTATGGCTACACCTTC	-	TRBJ1-2	-	TRBV19
CASSYAGAANTEAFF	TGTGCCAGCAGTTACGCGGGGGCGGCGAACACTGAAGCTTTCTTT	-	TRBJ1-1	-	TRBV6-6
CASSLPGVETQYF	TGTGCCAGTAGTCTTCCTGGGGTGGAGACCCAGTACTTC	-	TRBJ2-5	-	TRBV19
CASSSTSGSYNEQFF	TGCGCCAGCAGTAGTACTAGCGGCTCGTACAATGAGCAGTTCTTC	TRBD2	TRBJ2-1	-	TRBV4-3
CSVEARLAGGYNEQFF	TGCAGCGTTGAAGCCCGACTAGCGGGGGGCTACAATGAGCAGTTCTTC	TRBD2	TRBJ2-1	-	TRBV29-1
CASSLEYGYTF	TGTGCCAGCAGCTTAGAGTATGGCTACACCTTC	-	TRBJ1-2	few	TRBV7-2
CASRRERGYQPQHF	TGTGCCAGTAGGAGGGAGAGGGGCTATCAGCCCCAGCATTTT	-	TRBJ1-5	few	TRBV19
CASSQDIAAYNEQFF	TGTGCCAGCTCACAAGATATAGCGGCCTACAATGAGCAGTTCTTC	-	TRBJ2-1	few	TRBV18
CASSTGQGDYGYTF	TGCGCCAGCAGCACGGGACAGGGGGACTATGGCTACACCTTC	TRBD1	TRBJ1-2	-	TRBV5-1
CATSRDKMGGYTF	TGTGCCACCAGCAGAGATAAAATGGGTGGCTACACCTTC	-	TRBJ1-2	-	TRBV15
CATERGLAYNEQFF	TGTGCCACCGAAAGGGGACTAGCGTACAATGAGCAGTTCTTC	TRBD2	TRBJ2-1	-	TRBV10-3
CASSGPRRGYNEQFF	TGTGCCAGCAGTGGGCCTCGCCGAGGTTACAATGAGCAGTTCTTC	-	TRBJ2-1	-	TRBV25-1
CASSYNSPGVSYEQYF	TGTGCCAGCAGTTACAACAGCCCGGGCGTCTCCTACGAGCAGTACTTC	-	TRBJ2-7	-	TRBV6-6
CASSSGETQYF	TGTGCCAGCTCATCGGGGGAGACCCAGTACTTC	-	TRBJ2-5	-	TRBV18
CASSLLHGTGGYEQYF	TGTGCCAGCAGCTTACTTCACGGGACAGGGGGCTACGAGCAGTACTTC	TRBD1	TRBJ2-7	-	TRBV7-2
CASSVETGELFF	TGTGCCAGCAGCGTAGAGACCGGGGAGCTGTTTTTT	-	TRBJ2-2	-	TRBV9